The text below deals with one T cell receptor (beta chain). TCRdb re-called the 5' RACE reads and shows each CDR3 protein once, DNA omitted. The listing records some 110,000 distinct CDR3 sequences. The data were taken from a study of T cells expressing NK-cell markers. Overall study context: Seven HCMV-seropositive donors and one seronegative donor made up the eight sequenced donors.

The sequence was obtained from a woman between 18 and 75 years old in good health. The specimen was blood T cells: a sorted CD56 or NKG2C T cell subset, CD4+ or CD8+ T cells, or bulk PBMC T cells (not recorded which).

Here the CDR3 reads CASSLATGGLDNEQFF. The chain has TRBV5-1 and TRBJ2-1; TCRdb picks TRBD1, but there is no DNA to check that call. The CDR3 extends over 16 amino acids. The germline gives CDR1 SGHRS, CDR2 YFSETQ.